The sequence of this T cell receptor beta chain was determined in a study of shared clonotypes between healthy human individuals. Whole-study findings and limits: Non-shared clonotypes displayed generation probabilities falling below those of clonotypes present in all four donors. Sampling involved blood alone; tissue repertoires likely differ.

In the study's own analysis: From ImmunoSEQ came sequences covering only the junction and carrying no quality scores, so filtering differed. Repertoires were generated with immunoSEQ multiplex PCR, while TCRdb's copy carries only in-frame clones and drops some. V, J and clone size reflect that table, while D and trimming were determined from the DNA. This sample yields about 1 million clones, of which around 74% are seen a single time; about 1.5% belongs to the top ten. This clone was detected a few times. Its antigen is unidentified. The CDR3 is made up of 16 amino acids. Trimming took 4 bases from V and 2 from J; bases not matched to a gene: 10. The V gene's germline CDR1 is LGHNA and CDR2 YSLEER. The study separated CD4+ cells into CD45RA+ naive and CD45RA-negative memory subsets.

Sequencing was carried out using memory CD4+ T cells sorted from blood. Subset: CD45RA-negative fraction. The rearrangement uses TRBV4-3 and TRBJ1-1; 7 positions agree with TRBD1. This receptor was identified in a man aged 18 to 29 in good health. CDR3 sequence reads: CASSPRGGTANTEAFF. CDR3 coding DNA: TGCGCCAGCAGCCCCCGAGGAGGGACAGCCAACACTGAAGCTTTCTTT.